The clone carrying this TCR beta chain was picked up a small number of times. The target antigen is unknown. The CDR3 runs to 16 residues. Germline loops: CDR1 LNHDA, CDR2 SQIVND (reference sequence). Trimming took off 3 bases at V and 1 base at J, with 15 bases between the two ends. This record comes from a study of CD8 T cells in ankylosing spondylitis. Points from the study as a whole: Within matched ankylosing spondylitis synovial fluid, disease-linked clones were reportedly significantly enriched. What appeared characteristic of ankylosing spondylitis blood was a TCR beta motif of 7 or 8 highly homologous variants. There were earlier reports of some motif variants in reactive arthritis synovial fluid and blood. Those disease-linked clones were CD8+; they were also relatively rare in peripheral blood.

Quantitative 5'-RACE with molecular barcodes was used to make the TCR beta libraries. TCRdb passed the 5' RACE reads through MiXCR, listing each CDR3 protein once. The sample has roughly 470,000 distinct CDR3 sequences, roughly 26% seen once. The V and J genes are TRBV19 and TRBJ1-1, with D tentatively TRBD1 (6 bases). The sequencing sample was made of blood, either unsorted or a sorted T cell fraction (not recorded which). This clonotype was sampled from a male donor with ankylosing spondylitis. In DNA, the CDR3 is TGTGCCAGTAGTATCCACCCAGGGGTCGCGAACACTGAAGCTTTCTTT. This gives the protein CASSIHPGVANTEAFF.